This T cell receptor beta chain was recorded in a study of T cell responses to AZD1222 COVID-19 vaccine. Study information: Recipients boosted at about 4 weeks or about 12 weeks are pooled.

Germline CDR1 is SNHLY and CDR2 is FYNNEI. Trimming left V 3 bases short and J 5 bases short, with 14 bases between. The length of the CDR3 is 15 residues. The repertoire was sequenced with immunoSEQ multiplex PCR; TCRdb's copy has only in-frame clones and lacks some. The table records nearly 95,000 clones, 85% to 90% of them present only once. The sample consisted of peripheral blood, taken on day 0 of AZD1222 vaccination. The chain has TRBV2 and TRBJ1-3; D is unclear. The clonotype was recovered from an adult in good health. CDR3 DNA sequence: TGTGCCAGCAGTGAGGATGGCCCCCAGAGAAACACCATATATTTT. Translating it yields CASSEDGPQRNTIYF. The whole variable domain, remainder taken from reference TRBV2 and TRBJ1-3, is EPEVTQTPSHQVTQMGQEVILRCVPISNHLYFYWYRQILGQKVEFLVSFYNNEISEKSEIFDDQFSVERPDGSNFTLKIRSTKLEDSAMYFCASSEDGPQRNTIYFGEGSWLTVV.